This TCR beta chain was identified during a study of CD8+ T cells in alopecia areata. RNA extraction and reverse transcription yielded cDNA as sequencing template. Assay: immunoSEQ multiplex PCR; the TCRdb copy retains only in-frame clones and omits some. Among about 190,000 clones listed, about three fifths were seen once. The treatment here: oral pan-JAK inhibitor, 5-10 mg twice daily. V dropped 7 bases and J dropped 5 bases, with 9 bases sitting between them. This CDR3 contains 11 residues. The germline gives CDR1 SQVTM, CDR2 ANQGSEA. This TCR was sampled from a human donor with alopecia areata. The genes are TRBV29-1 and TRBJ2-1; D ambiguous. Specimen: CD4+ T cells sorted from blood, collected at week 4, from a patient treated with tofacitinib. The CDR3 DNA is TGCAGCGCATCCCGAGACAATGAGCAGTTCTTC. Its protein is CSASRDNEQFF.